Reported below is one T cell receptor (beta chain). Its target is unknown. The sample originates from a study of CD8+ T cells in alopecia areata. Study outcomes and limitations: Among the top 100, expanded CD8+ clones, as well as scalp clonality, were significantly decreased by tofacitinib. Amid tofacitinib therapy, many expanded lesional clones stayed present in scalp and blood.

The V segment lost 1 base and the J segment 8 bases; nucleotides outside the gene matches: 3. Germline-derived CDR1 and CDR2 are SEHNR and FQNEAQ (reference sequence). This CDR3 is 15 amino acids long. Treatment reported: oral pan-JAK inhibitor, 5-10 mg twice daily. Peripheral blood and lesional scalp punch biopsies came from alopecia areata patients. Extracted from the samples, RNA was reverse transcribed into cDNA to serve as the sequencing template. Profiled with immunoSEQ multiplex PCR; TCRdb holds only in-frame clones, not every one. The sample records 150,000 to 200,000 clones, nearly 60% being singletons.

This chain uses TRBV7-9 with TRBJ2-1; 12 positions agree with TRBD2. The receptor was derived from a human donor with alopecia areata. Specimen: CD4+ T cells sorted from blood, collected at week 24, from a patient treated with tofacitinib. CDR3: CASSLGLAGVHEQFF. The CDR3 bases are TGTGCCAGCAGCTTAGGACTAGCGGGGGTTCATGAGCAGTTCTTC.